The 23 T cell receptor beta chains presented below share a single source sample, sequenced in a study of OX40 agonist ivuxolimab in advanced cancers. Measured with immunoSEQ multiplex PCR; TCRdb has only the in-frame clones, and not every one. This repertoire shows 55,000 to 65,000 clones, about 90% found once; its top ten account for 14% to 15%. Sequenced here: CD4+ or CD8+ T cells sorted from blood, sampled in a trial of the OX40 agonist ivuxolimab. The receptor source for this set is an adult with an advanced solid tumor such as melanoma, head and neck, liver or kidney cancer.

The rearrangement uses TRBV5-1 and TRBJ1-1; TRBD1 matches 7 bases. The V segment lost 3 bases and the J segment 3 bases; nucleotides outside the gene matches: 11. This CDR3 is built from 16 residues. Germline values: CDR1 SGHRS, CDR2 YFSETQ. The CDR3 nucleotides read TGCGCCAGCAGCTGGGGACAGACCGGGCGGTACACTGAAGCTTTCTTT. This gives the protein CASSWGQTGRYTEAFF.

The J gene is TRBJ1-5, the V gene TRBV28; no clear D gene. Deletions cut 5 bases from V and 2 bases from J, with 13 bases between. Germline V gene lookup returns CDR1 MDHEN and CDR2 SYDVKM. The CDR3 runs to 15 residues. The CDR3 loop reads CASSLASGGNQPQHF. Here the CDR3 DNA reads TGTGCCAGCAGTCTCGCGAGCGGGGGCAATCAGCCCCAGCATTTT.

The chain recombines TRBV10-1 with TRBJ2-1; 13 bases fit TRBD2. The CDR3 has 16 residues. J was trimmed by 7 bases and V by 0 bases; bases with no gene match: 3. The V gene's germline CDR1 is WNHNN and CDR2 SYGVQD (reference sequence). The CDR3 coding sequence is TGCGCCAGCAGTGAGTCAAGACTAGCGGGAGGAAATGAGCAGTTCTTC. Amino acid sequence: CASSESRLAGGNEQFF.

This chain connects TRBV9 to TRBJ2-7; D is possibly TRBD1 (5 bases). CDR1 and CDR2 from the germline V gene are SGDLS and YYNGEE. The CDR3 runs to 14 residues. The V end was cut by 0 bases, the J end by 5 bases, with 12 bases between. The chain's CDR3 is CASSVDIGDNEQYF. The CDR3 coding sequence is TGTGCCAGCAGCGTAGATATAGGGGATAACGAGCAGTACTTC.

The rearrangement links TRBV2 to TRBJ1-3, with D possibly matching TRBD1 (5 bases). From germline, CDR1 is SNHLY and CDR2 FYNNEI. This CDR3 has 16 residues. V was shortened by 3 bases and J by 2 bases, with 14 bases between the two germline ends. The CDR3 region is CASSEETGVTGNTIYF. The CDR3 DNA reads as TGTGCCAGCAGTGAGGAAACAGGCGTTACTGGAAACACCATATATTTT.

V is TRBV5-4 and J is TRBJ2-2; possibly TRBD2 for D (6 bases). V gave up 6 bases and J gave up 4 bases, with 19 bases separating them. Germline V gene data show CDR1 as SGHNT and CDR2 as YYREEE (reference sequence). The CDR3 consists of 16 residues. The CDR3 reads CASTPVRGLGTGELFF. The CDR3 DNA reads TGTGCCAGCACTCCCGTCCGGGGACTCGGCACCGGGGAGCTGTTTTTT.

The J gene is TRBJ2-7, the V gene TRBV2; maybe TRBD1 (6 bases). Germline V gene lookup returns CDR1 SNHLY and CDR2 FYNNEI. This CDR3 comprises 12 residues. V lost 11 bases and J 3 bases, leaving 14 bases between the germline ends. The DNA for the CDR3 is TGTGCCGGAGCGACAGGCCTCTACGAGCAGTACTTC. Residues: CAGATGLYEQYF.

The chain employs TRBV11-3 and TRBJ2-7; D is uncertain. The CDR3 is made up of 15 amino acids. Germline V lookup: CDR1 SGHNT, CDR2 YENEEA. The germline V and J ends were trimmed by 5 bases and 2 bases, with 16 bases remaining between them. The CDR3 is CASSPGPSTAYEQYF. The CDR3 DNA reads TGTGCCAGCAGCCCAGGCCCCTCTACGGCCTACGAGCAGTACTTC.

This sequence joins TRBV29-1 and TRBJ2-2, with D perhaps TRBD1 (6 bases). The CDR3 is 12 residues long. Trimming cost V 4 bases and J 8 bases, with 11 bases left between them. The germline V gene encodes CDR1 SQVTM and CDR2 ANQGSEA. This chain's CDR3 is CSVGQGRGELFF. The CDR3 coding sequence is TGCAGCGTTGGTCAGGGGCGAGGGGAGCTGTTTTTT.

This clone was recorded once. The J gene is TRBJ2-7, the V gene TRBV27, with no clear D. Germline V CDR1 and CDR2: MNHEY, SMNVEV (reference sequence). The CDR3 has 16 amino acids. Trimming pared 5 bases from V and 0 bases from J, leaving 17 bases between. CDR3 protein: CASSRINLEISYEQYF. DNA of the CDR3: TGTGCCAGCAGTAGGATCAACCTGGAAATCTCCTACGAGCAGTACTTC.

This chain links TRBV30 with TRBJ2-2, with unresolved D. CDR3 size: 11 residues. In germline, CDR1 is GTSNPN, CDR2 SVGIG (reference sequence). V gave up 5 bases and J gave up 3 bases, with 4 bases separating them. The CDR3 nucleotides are TGTGCCTGGCGAGACACCGGGGAGCTGTTTTTT. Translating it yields CAWRDTGELFF.

The CDR3 region has the DNA TGTGCCAGCAGTAGGTCAGGGGGGACCTACGAGCAGTACTTC. It codes for CASSRSGGTYEQYF. V gene TRBV25-1 combines with J gene TRBJ2-7; weak D call: TRBD1 (7 bases). This CDR3 contains 14 residues. The germline V gene has CDR1 MGHDK and CDR2 SYGVNS. Trimming removed 5 bases at V and 2 bases at J, with 13 bases between.

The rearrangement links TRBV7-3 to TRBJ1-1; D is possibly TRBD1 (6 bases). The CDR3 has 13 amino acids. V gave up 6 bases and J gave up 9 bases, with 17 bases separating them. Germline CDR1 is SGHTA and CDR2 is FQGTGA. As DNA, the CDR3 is TGTGCCAGCAGAGGGAGCAGGGGCTCCCAAGCTTTCTTT. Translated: CASRGSRGSQAFF.

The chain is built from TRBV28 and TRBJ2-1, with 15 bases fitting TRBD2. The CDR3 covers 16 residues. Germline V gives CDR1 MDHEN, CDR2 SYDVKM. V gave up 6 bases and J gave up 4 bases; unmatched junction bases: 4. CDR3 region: CASRPGLAGGYNEQFF. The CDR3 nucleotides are TGTGCCAGCAGACCCGGACTAGCGGGAGGGTACAATGAGCAGTTCTTC.

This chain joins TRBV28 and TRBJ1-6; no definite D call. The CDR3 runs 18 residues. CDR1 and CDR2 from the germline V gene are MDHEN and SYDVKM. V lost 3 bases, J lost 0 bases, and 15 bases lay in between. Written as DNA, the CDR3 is TGTGCCAGCAGTTTTCTAGGGATGGGGAGCTCCTATAATTCACCCCTCCACTTT. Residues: CASSFLGMGSSYNSPLHF.

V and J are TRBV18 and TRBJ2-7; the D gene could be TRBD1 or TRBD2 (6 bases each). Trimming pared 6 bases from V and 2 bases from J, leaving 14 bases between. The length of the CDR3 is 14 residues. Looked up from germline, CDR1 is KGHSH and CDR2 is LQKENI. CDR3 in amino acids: CASSRGTPTYEQYF. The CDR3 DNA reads TGTGCCAGCTCTCGCGGGACACCCACCTACGAGCAGTACTTC.

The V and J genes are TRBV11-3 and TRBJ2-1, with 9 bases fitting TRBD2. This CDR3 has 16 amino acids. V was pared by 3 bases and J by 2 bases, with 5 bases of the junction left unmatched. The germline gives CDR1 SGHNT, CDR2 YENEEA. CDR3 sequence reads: CASSLEGTSPYNEQFF. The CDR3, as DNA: TGTGCCAGCAGCTTGGAAGGGACTAGCCCCTACAATGAGCAGTTCTTC.

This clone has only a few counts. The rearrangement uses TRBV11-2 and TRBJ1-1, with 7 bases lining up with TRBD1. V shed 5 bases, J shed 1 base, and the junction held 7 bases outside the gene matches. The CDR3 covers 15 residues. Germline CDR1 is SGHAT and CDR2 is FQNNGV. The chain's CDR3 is CASSDVRGQNTEAFF. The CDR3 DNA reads TGTGCCAGCAGCGATGTTAGGGGGCAGAACACTGAAGCTTTCTTT.

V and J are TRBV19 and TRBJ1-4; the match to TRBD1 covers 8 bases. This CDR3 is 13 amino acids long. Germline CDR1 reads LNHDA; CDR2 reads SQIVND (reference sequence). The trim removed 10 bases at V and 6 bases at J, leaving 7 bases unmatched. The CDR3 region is CATAETGDEKLFF. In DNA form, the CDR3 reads TGTGCCACCGCTGAGACAGGGGATGAAAAACTGTTTTTT.

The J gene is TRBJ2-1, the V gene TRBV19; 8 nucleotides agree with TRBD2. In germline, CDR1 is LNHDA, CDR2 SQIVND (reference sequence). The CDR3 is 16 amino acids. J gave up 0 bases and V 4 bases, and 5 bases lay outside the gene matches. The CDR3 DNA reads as TGTGCCAGTAGTAGCGGGAGGAGGATCTCCTACAATGAGCAGTTCTTC. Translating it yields CASSSGRRISYNEQFF.

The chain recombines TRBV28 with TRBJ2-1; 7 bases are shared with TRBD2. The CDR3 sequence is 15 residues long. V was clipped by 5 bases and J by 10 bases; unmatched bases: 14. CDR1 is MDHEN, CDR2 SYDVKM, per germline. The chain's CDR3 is CASSPPRTTGGEQFF. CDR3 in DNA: TGTGCCAGCAGTCCCCCCCGGACTACCGGGGGGGAGCAGTTCTTC. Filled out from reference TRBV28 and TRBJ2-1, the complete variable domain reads DVKVTQSSRYLVKRTGEKVFLECVQDMDHENMFWYRQDPGLGLRLIYFSYDVKMKEKGDIPEGYSVSREKKERFSLILESASTNQTSMYLCASSPPRTTGGEQFFGPGTRLTVL.

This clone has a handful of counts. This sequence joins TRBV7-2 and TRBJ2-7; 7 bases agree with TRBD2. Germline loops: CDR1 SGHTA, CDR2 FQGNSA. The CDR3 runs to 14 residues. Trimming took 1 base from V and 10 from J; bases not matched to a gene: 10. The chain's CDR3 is CASSLELASGAQYF. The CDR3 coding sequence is TGTGCCAGCAGCTTAGAGTTAGCCAGCGGGGCTCAGTACTTC.

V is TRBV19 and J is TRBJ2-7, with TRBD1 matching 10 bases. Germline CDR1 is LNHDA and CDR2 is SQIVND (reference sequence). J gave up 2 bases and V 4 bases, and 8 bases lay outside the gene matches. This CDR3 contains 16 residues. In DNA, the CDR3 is TGTGCCAGTAGTAGCTGGGGGACAGGGGTAACCTACGAGCAGTACTTC. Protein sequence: CASSSWGTGVTYEQYF.